The 30 T cell receptor beta chains reported below all come from one sample, sequenced in a study of blood T cell repertoires in COVID-19. Here immunoSEQ multiplex PCR was the method, and the copy in TCRdb shows in-frame clones only, minus some. The sample lists roughly 200,000 clones, 85% occurring once. Sequenced material: peripheral blood. These receptors were collected from a woman aged 60-70 years with acute or convalescent COVID-19.

V is TRBV29-1 and J is TRBJ1-2; D unresolved. V lost 5 bases and J lost 7, with 20 bases in between. In germline, CDR1 is SQVTM, CDR2 ANQGSEA. There are 14 residues in the CDR3. Here the CDR3 DNA reads TGCAGCGTTAGTTATCATTCGGCGGGAATTGGCTACACCTTC. Translated, it gives CSVSYHSAGIGYTF. Filled out from reference TRBV29-1 and TRBJ1-2, the complete variable domain reads SAVISQKPSRDICQRGTSLTIQCQVDSQVTMMFWYRQQPGQSLTLIATANQGSEATYESGFVIDKFPISRPNLTFSTLTVSNMSPEDSSIYLCSVSYHSAGIGYTFGSGTRLTVV.

This chain uses TRBV5-1 with TRBJ2-3, with 7 bases aligning to TRBD2. Germline CDR1 and CDR2: SGHRS and YFSETQ. Trimming cost V 4 bases and J 0 bases; bases outside gene matches: 2. The CDR3 contains 14 residues. As DNA, the CDR3 is TGCGCCAGCAGCCTAGCGGCTAGCACAGATACGCAGTATTTT. Amino acids: CASSLAASTDTQYF.

The V call is TRBV15, the J call TRBJ2-5; a possible D gene is TRBD2 (6 bases). Germline V gene sequence: CDR1 LNHNV, CDR2 YYDKDF (reference sequence). This CDR3 spans 15 amino acids. Between the trimmed V and J ends, which lost 1 base and 7 bases, there was a span of 16 bases. The CDR3 nucleotides read TGTGCCACCAGCAGAGCGTTAGTGGAGGGTGGGACCCAGTACTTC. As protein: CATSRALVEGGTQYF.

The gene calls are TRBV15 and TRBJ2-1; the D gene is possibly TRBD1 (6 bases). The CDR3 loop spans 15 amino acids. With 3 bases removed from V and 2 bases from J, the gap between germline ends came to 11 bases. Germline lookup yields CDR1 LNHNV and CDR2 YYDKDF (reference sequence). The CDR3 spells CATSSTGFTYNEQFF. The CDR3 DNA reads as TGTGCCACCAGCAGTACAGGGTTCACCTACAATGAGCAGTTCTTC.

The gene calls are TRBV7-9 and TRBJ1-6; 9 bases agree with TRBD1. CDR1 and CDR2 (germline): SEHNR, FQNEAQ (reference sequence). Trimming took 5 bases from V and 7 from J; bases not matched to a gene: 6. The CDR3 is made up of 15 amino acids. CDR3 region: CASSGWTGANSPLHF. The CDR3 DNA reads TGTGCCAGCAGCGGATGGACAGGGGCAAATTCACCCCTCCACTTT.

In its sample, this clone was seen once. The CDR3 DNA reads as TGTGCCATCAGGACAGGATTAGTAAATAATTCACCCCTCCACTTT. Translated, it gives CAIRTGLVNNSPLHF. The rearrangement links TRBV10-3 to TRBJ1-6; tentative D call: TRBD1 (6 bases). The CDR3 loop spans 15 amino acids. Germline assignment: CDR1 ENHRY and CDR2 SYGVKD. The germline V and J ends were trimmed by 6 bases and 5 bases, with 14 bases remaining between them.

This chain connects TRBV7-9 to TRBJ2-3; the D is unclear. V gave up 1 base and J gave up 2 bases, with 10 bases separating them. This CDR3 region has 15 residues. Germline V gives CDR1 SEHNR, CDR2 FQNEAQ (reference sequence). The CDR3 is CASSLVADFTDTQYF. For the CDR3, the DNA is TGTGCCAGCAGCTTAGTGGCTGACTTCACAGATACGCAGTATTTT.

The chain has TRBV11-2 and TRBJ2-1; the D gene is possibly TRBD2 (6 bases). V was clipped by 3 bases and J by 3 bases, with 12 bases between them. The germline V gene encodes CDR1 SGHAT and CDR2 FQNNGV. The CDR3 covers 15 residues. The CDR3 is CASSLLASGYNEQFF. CDR3 coding DNA: TGTGCCAGCAGCTTGCTAGCGAGCGGCTACAATGAGCAGTTCTTC.

The chain couples TRBV28 to TRBJ1-1; 8 bases map to TRBD1. The CDR3 loop spans 15 amino acids. V was pared by 7 bases and J by 1 base, with 8 bases of the junction left unmatched. The germline CDR1 and CDR2 sequences are MDHEN and SYDVKM. The CDR3 bases are TGTGCCAGCACCCAGCTTGGACAGGGGAACACTGAAGCTTTCTTT. Residues: CASTQLGQGNTEAFF.

V usage is TRBV6-5 and J usage is TRBJ1-1, with D uncertain. Trimming removed 6 bases at V and 0 bases at J, with 11 bases between. The germline gives CDR1 MNHEY, CDR2 SVGAGI. This CDR3 has 14 residues. The CDR3 nucleotides are TGTGCCAGCAGCACGCGACTTCTGAACACTGAAGCTTTCTTT. Translating it yields CASSTRLLNTEAFF.

This chain links TRBV14 with TRBJ1-4, with D maybe TRBD1 (6 bases). This CDR3 is 18 amino acids long. Looked up from germline, CDR1 is SGHDN and CDR2 is FVKESK. V lost 3 bases and J 7 bases, leaving 24 bases between the germline ends. The CDR3 loop is CASSHAGDPIRRAEKLFF. The CDR3, as DNA: TGTGCCAGCAGCCACGCAGGGGACCCCATCCGTCGGGCTGAAAAACTGTTTTTT.

This clone has more than one count but fewer than ten. The V call is TRBV28, the J call TRBJ1-4, with TRBD1 identical over 9 bases. The CDR3 extends over 14 amino acids. J gave up 5 bases and V 4 bases, and 2 bases lay outside the gene matches. Per germline, CDR1 MDHEN and CDR2 SYDVKM. The CDR3 DNA follows: TGTGCCAGCAGTTGGGACAGGGTGAATGAAAAACTGTTTTTT. Amino acid sequence: CASSWDRVNEKLFF.

The CDR3 reads CASSPQGYGYTF. Here the CDR3 DNA reads TGTGCCAGCAGCCCTCAGGGTTATGGCTACACCTTC. The chain recombines TRBV14 with TRBJ1-2; a possible D gene is TRBD1 (5 bases). V was cut by 4 bases and J by 5 bases, with 8 bases left in between. Germline CDR1 and CDR2: SGHDN and FVKESK. This CDR3 spans 12 amino acids.

As regards this clone: The junction shows a germline mismatch at one end, possibly a read error. V usage is TRBV6-2 or TRBV6-3 and J usage is TRBJ2-7, with a tentative D call TRBD2 (5 bases). Germline V gene data show CDR1 as MNHEY and CDR2 as SVGEGT. The CDR3 sequence is 13 residues long. The CDR3 bases are TGTGCCAGCAGTAACTCCGGGAACTACGAGCAGTACTTC. Encoded protein: CASSNSGNYEQYF.

The J gene is TRBJ1-1, the V gene TRBV20-1; 8 bases align to TRBD1. CDR3 length equals 13 residues. Germline CDR1 reads DFQATT; CDR2 reads SNEGSKA (reference sequence). Trimming at V came to 3 bases and at J to 3 bases, leaving 3 bases not matched to a gene. The CDR3 spells CSASQGADTEAFF. CDR3 nucleotide sequence: TGCAGTGCTAGTCAGGGGGCGGACACTGAAGCTTTCTTT.

The chain carries TRBV28 and TRBJ1-3; D perhaps matches TRBD1 (6 bases). Trimming shortened V by 4 bases and J by 0 bases, and 13 bases separated the two germline ends. CDR3 length: 16 residues. CDR1 MDHEN and CDR2 SYDVKM come from the germline V gene. The CDR3 loop is CASSSLGAVSGNTIYF. The CDR3 bases are TGTGCCAGCAGTTCCCTGGGGGCAGTCTCTGGAAACACCATATATTTT.

The V gene is TRBV4-2, the J gene TRBJ1-1, with D hard to call. The germline gives CDR1 LGHNA, CDR2 YNFKEQ. Trimming stripped 0 bases from V and 3 bases from J, with 5 bases between. This CDR3 contains 13 residues. The DNA for the CDR3 is TGTGCCAGCAGCCAAGACCCGGACACTGAAGCTTTCTTT. Protein: CASSQDPDTEAFF.

CDR3 amino acids: CASGVAGVGMVAETQYF. The DNA for the CDR3 is TGTGCCAGTGGAGTAGCGGGAGTTGGGATGGTTGCGGAGACCCAGTACTTC. This chain links TRBV19 with TRBJ2-5, with TRBD2 identical over 9 bases. Germline V lookup: CDR1 LNHDA, CDR2 SQIVND (reference sequence). This CDR3 comprises 17 residues. Trimming cost V 8 bases and J 5 bases; bases outside gene matches: 18.

J is TRBJ1-1 and V is TRBV24-1; 9 bases match TRBD1. Germline V lookup: CDR1 KGHDR, CDR2 SFDVKD. This CDR3 contains 14 residues. V trimming: 3 bases; J trimming: 8 bases; junction bases outside the gene matches: 6. The CDR3 DNA is TGTGCCACCAGTGATAGCCGGGACAGGGCCGAAGCTTTCTTT. Translated: CATSDSRDRAEAFF.

This clone appeared a single time. V usage is TRBV6-5 and J usage is TRBJ1-2, with 9 bases that match TRBD1. Germline values: CDR1 MNHEY, CDR2 SVGAGI. The CDR3 runs to 14 residues. J lost 8 bases, V lost 8 bases, and 12 bases had no gene match. The chain's CDR3 is CASGSIGQGLGYTF. CDR3 nucleotide sequence: TGTGCCAGCGGCTCGATCGGACAGGGGTTAGGCTACACCTTC.

The rearrangement joins TRBV2 to TRBJ2-6; 7 bases are a match to TRBD1. Per the germline V gene, CDR1 is SNHLY and CDR2 is FYNNEI. The CDR3 loop spans 17 amino acids. Trimming cost V 6 bases and J 0 bases; bases outside gene matches: 8. CDR3: CASRGTELYSGANVLTF. The CDR3 DNA follows: TGTGCCAGCAGGGGGACAGAGCTTTACTCTGGGGCCAACGTCCTGACTTTC.

This chain joins TRBV28 and TRBJ2-7; D may be TRBD1 (6 bases). CDR3 length: 20 residues. Trimming pared 4 bases from V and 3 bases from J, leaving 31 bases between. Germline V gene sequence: CDR1 MDHEN, CDR2 SYDVKM. The CDR3 loop is CASSSFFGRGVLGIDYEQYF. The CDR3 DNA sequence: TGTGCCAGCAGTTCCTTCTTCGGCAGGGGAGTACTAGGAATCGACTACGAGCAGTACTTC.

In this sample, this clone turned up many times. This chain joins TRBV7-8 and TRBJ2-7; TRBD2 matches 8 bases. The CDR3 spans 15 residues. The V gene's germline CDR1 is SGHVS and CDR2 FQNEAQ. Losses at the gene ends were 0 bases for V and 5 bases for J; bases not matched to a gene: 6. CDR3 loop: CASSLASGSHHEQYF. For the CDR3, the DNA is TGTGCCAGCAGCTTAGCGAGCGGGAGTCACCACGAGCAGTACTTC.

The count of this clone is one. The chain is built from TRBV6-1 and TRBJ2-7; D ambiguous. V was pared by 1 base and J by 12 bases, with 19 bases between. Germline lookup yields CDR1 MNHNS and CDR2 SASEGT. This CDR3 is 14 amino acids long. Written as DNA, the CDR3 is TGTGCCAGCAGTGAAGGAGGTACCAGCCAAGCCCTGTACGTC. As protein: CASSEGGTSQALYV.

The rearrangement joins TRBV7-8 to TRBJ2-1; TRBD2 aligns across 7 bases. Germline V gene sequence: CDR1 SGHVS, CDR2 FQNEAQ. The CDR3 is 14 amino acids. V trimming: 0 bases; J trimming: 8 bases; junction bases outside the gene matches: 4. The CDR3 spells CASSLAWGRDEQFF. In DNA, the CDR3 is TGTGCCAGCAGCTTAGCTTGGGGGAGGGATGAGCAGTTCTTC.

The chain has TRBV5-1 and TRBJ2-1; 9 nucleotides line up with TRBD2. The CDR3 extends over 13 amino acids. From germline, CDR1 is SGHRS and CDR2 YFSETQ. V was clipped by 3 bases and J by 9 bases; unmatched bases: 4. CDR3: CASSSLAGSEQFF. In DNA form, the CDR3 reads TGCGCCAGCAGCTCGCTAGCGGGAAGTGAGCAGTTCTTC.

The chain carries TRBV30 and TRBJ1-1; D ambiguous. Trimming took off 6 bases at V and 0 bases at J, with 14 bases between the two ends. The CDR3 covers 14 residues. Germline values: CDR1 GTSNPN, CDR2 SVGIG (reference sequence). This CDR3 reads CACASGTLNTEAFF. The CDR3 nucleotides read TGTGCCTGCGCCTCAGGTACCTTGAACACTGAAGCTTTCTTT.

This clone was counted a few times. The chain employs TRBV2 and TRBJ1-4; no definite D call. Trimming pared 9 bases from V and 0 bases from J, leaving 11 bases between. This CDR3 is 14 amino acids long. Germline V gene data show CDR1 as SNHLY and CDR2 as FYNNEI. The CDR3 nucleotides are TGTGCCAGTCAAAGAGTTGCAACTAATGAAAAACTGTTTTTT. Encoded protein: CASQRVATNEKLFF.

This chain connects TRBV19 to TRBJ2-2, with 10 nucleotides matching TRBD2. The CDR3 has 16 amino acids. Germline values: CDR1 LNHDA, CDR2 SQIVND (reference sequence). Losses at the gene ends were 1 base for V and 4 bases for J; bases not matched to a gene: 3. The CDR3 DNA is TGTGCCAGTAGTATAGCCCTAGCGGGAGTCACCGGGGAGCTGTTTTTT. It yields the protein CASSIALAGVTGELFF.

The chain uses TRBV12-3 or TRBV12-4 and TRBJ1-2; no clear D gene. The CDR3 is 13 residues long. V was shortened by 5 bases and J by 5 bases, with 12 bases between the two germline ends. CDR3 region: CASSQSREYGYTF. In nucleotides, the CDR3 is TGTGCCAGCAGTCAATCTCGGGAGTATGGCTACACCTTC.